Below, 18 T cell receptor beta chains from the same sample are listed, as sequenced in a study of early T cells in non-severe SARS-CoV-2 infection. TCRdb used MiXCR to reprocess the 5' RACE reads, holding one entry per CDR3 protein. This sample carries 30,000 to 45,000 distinct CDR3 sequences, 5% to 6% of them seen once, and the ten largest clones take roughly 27%. Material for sequencing was whole blood. These receptors all come from an adult who was a healthcare worker with PCR-confirmed SARS-CoV-2 infection or an uninfected control (not recorded which).

The rearrangement links TRBV3-1 to TRBJ2-7; no clear D. V gave up 4 bases and J gave up 1 base, with 11 bases separating them. The CDR3 contains 14 residues. Per germline, CDR1 LGHDT and CDR2 YNNKEL (reference sequence). CDR3 in DNA: TGTGCCAGCAGCCCCGGACGCGTTTCCTACGAGCAGTACTTC. Protein sequence: CASSPGRVSYEQYF.

This clonotype was detected ten times or more. V usage is TRBV20-1 and J usage is TRBJ2-3; 7 nucleotides align to TRBD2. V shed 6 bases and J 0 bases; nucleotides not matched to a gene: 9. The CDR3 spans 15 residues. From germline, CDR1 is DFQATT and CDR2 SNEGSKA (reference sequence). The CDR3 coding sequence is TGCAGTGCGGTTCAGCGGGGACCTAGCACAGATACGCAGTATTTT. It encodes CSAVQRGPSTDTQYF.

This clonotype was seen ten or more times. The genes are TRBV5-1 and TRBJ2-5, with 9 bases fitting TRBD1. The CDR3 consists of 17 residues. Trimming took 0 bases from V and 4 from J; bases not matched to a gene: 10. Germline values: CDR1 SGHRS, CDR2 YFSETQ. The CDR3 region is CASSLVPGQGIGETQYF. CDR3 in DNA: TGCGCCAGCAGCTTGGTGCCGGGACAGGGAATCGGAGAGACCCAGTACTTC. Based on the CDR3 plus reference TRBV5-1 and TRBJ2-5, the full variable domain is KAGVTQTPRYLIKTRGQQVTLSCSPISGHRSVSWYQQTPGQGLQFLFEYFSETQRNKGNFPGRFSGRQFSNSRSEMNVSTLELGDSALYLCASSLVPGQGIGETQYFGPGTRLLVL.

This clonotype was picked up a small number of times. The gene calls are TRBV7-2 and TRBJ2-1; TRBD2 matches at 12 bases. The V gene's germline CDR1 is SGHTA and CDR2 FQGNSA. With V trimmed by 1 base and J by 3 bases, 7 bases remained unmatched. The CDR3 length is 18 residues. The chain's CDR3 is CASSLVASGGDSYNEQFF. CDR3 DNA sequence: TGTGCCAGCAGCTTAGTGGCTAGCGGGGGGGATAGCTACAATGAGCAGTTCTTC.

The chain couples TRBV5-1 to TRBJ2-3, with 10 nucleotides matching TRBD2. Trimming at V came to 4 bases and at J to 5 bases, leaving 10 bases not matched to a gene. This CDR3 spans 16 amino acids. Germline CDR1 SGHRS, CDR2 YFSETQ. The CDR3, as DNA: TGCGCCAGCAGCAGGCGGGGACTAGCGAGGGGAGATACGCAGTATTTT. This codes for CASSRRGLARGDTQYF.

This clonotype appeared many times. The rearrangement uses TRBV5-5 and TRBJ1-2, with 7 bases that match TRBD1. The V segment lost 6 bases and the J segment 3 bases; nucleotides outside the gene matches: 11. Germline V lookup: CDR1 SGHKS, CDR2 YYEKEE (reference sequence). The length of the CDR3 is 15 residues. In DNA form, the CDR3 reads TGTGCCAGCAAACTTCAAGGGGGCGCGGACTATGGCTACACCTTC. Its protein is CASKLQGGADYGYTF.

This clonotype appeared many times. The chain joins TRBV11-2 to TRBJ2-7; D gene uncertain. The CDR3 length is 13 residues. Germline CDR1 is SGHAT and CDR2 is FQNNGV. V lost 1 base, J lost 6 bases, and 10 bases lay in between. This chain's CDR3 is CASSLGEVGEQYF. For the CDR3, the DNA is TGTGCCAGCAGCTTAGGGGAAGTTGGCGAGCAGTACTTC.

About this clonotype: This may stem from a read error, because a much larger clone lies one nucleotide away. The chain employs TRBV4-2 and TRBJ1-6; D remains ambiguous. CDR3 length: 15 residues. CDR1 and CDR2 from the germline V gene are LGHNA and YNFKEQ. V was clipped by 0 bases and J by 14 bases, with 17 bases between them. CDR3 region: CASSQDRRDGSSLHF. The CDR3 region has the DNA TGTGCCAGCAGCCAAGATCGCCGGGATGGATCATCCCTCCACTTT.

This clonotype was observed a few times. The chain has TRBV7-9 and TRBJ2-3; 11 nucleotides align to TRBD2. The ends lost 5 bases at V and 0 bases at J; junction bases unmatched: 4. The CDR3 is made up of 16 amino acids. Germline values: CDR1 SEHNR, CDR2 FQNEAQ (reference sequence). The CDR3 DNA is TGTGCCAGCAGCATTAGACTAGCGGGGAGCACAGATACGCAGTATTTT. It yields the protein CASSIRLAGSTDTQYF.

In the case of this clonotype: A read error may be the cause here, since a much bigger clone is one base away. The chain combines TRBV27 with TRBJ2-3, with D unclear. Germline-derived CDR1 and CDR2 are MNHEY and SMNVEV (reference sequence). The CDR3 totals 11 residues. The CDR3 nucleotides read TGTGCCTGCAGTTTTGCCGGTACGCAGTATTTT. It specifies CACSFAGTQYF.

This clonotype qualifies as medium-sized. The V gene is TRBV6-2 or TRBV6-3, the J gene TRBJ2-7; no firm D call. The CDR3 spans 14 residues. Germline CDR1 and CDR2: MNHEY and SVGEGT. The V end lost 2 bases, the J end lost 2 bases, and 10 bases lay between the germline ends. This CDR3 is CASSYLAETYEQYF. The DNA of the CDR3 is TGTGCCAGCAGTTACCTCGCGGAAACCTACGAGCAGTACTTC.

In its sample, this clonotype was seen many times. This sequence joins TRBV7-9 and TRBJ2-3; D remains ambiguous. Germline CDR1 is SEHNR and CDR2 is FQNEAQ (reference sequence). The CDR3 extends over 15 amino acids. Deletions cut 2 bases from V and 0 bases from J, with 9 bases between. CDR3: CASSLWSTSTDTQYF. The CDR3 DNA sequence: TGTGCCAGCAGCTTATGGTCCACTAGCACAGATACGCAGTATTTT.

At least ten counts were recorded for this clonotype. The gene calls are TRBV27 and TRBJ2-7; the match to TRBD2 covers 12 bases. This CDR3 is built from 13 residues. Germline V gene lookup returns CDR1 MNHEY and CDR2 SMNVEV (reference sequence). V trimming: 6 bases; J trimming: 6 bases; junction bases outside the gene matches: 3. The CDR3 loop reads CASRPGLAGEQYF. Here the CDR3 DNA reads TGTGCCAGCAGACCGGGACTAGCGGGCGAGCAGTACTTC.

The CDR3 sequence: CSAGDRGRGYGYTF. For the CDR3, the DNA is TGCAGTGCTGGCGACAGGGGGCGCGGCTATGGCTACACCTTC. The chain links TRBV20-1 to TRBJ1-2; 10 bases line up with TRBD1. Losses at the gene ends were 5 bases for V and 4 bases for J; bases not matched to a gene: 7. The CDR3 length is 14 residues. Germline V gene data show CDR1 as DFQATT and CDR2 as SNEGSKA (reference sequence).

This clonotype was seen at least ten times. This chain links TRBV15 with TRBJ2-6; D might be TRBD1 or TRBD2, each matching 5 bases. Trimming took off 3 bases at V and 8 bases at J, with 8 bases between the two ends. Germline V gives CDR1 LNHNV, CDR2 YYDKDF (reference sequence). The CDR3 sequence is 13 residues long. Here the CDR3 reads CATSRWGSNVLTF. The CDR3 DNA follows: TGTGCCACCAGCAGGTGGGGGTCCAACGTCCTGACTTTC. The whole variable domain, filled in from reference TRBV15 and TRBJ2-6, reads DAMVIQNPRYQVTQFGKPVTLSCSQTLNHNVMYWYQQKSSQAPKLLFHYYDKDFNNEADTPDNFQSRRPNTSFCFLDIRSPGLGDTAMYLCATSRWGSNVLTFGAGSRLTVL.

This chain uses TRBV7-2 with TRBJ1-1, with unresolved D. This CDR3 is 15 amino acids long. Trimming left V 0 bases short and J 4 bases short, with 12 bases between. Germline values: CDR1 SGHTA, CDR2 FQGNSA. CDR3 nucleotides: TGTGCCAGCAGCTTAGCAAGGAACGTGGGCACTGAAGCTTTCTTT. Residues: CASSLARNVGTEAFF.

This clonotype was counted ten times or more. The chain links TRBV29-1 to TRBJ2-7; no reliable D call. The CDR3 length is 12 residues. Germline values: CDR1 SQVTM, CDR2 ANQGSEA. V lost 4 bases and J 6 bases, leaving 13 bases between the germline ends. The CDR3 DNA reads as TGCAGCGTTGTAGGCAGGTGGGGCGAGCAGTACTTC. It translates to CSVVGRWGEQYF.

This clonotype has just a few counts. This chain joins TRBV20-1 and TRBJ2-3, with unresolved D. The germline gives CDR1 DFQATT, CDR2 SNEGSKA (reference sequence). The CDR3 sequence is 14 residues long. Here the CDR3 reads CSAERLLRTDTQYF. CDR3 DNA sequence: TGCAGCGCAGAACGGCTCCTTCGCACAGATACGCAGTATTTT.